This T cell receptor beta chain emerged from a study of cytomegalovirus exposure and HLA in healthy donors (dated by TCRdb to 2016 to 2017). Study-level background: According to a later analysis, one platform produced both the 110 or so validation repertoires and the 670 or so repertoires of the first cohort. To predict cytomegalovirus infection status, the study brought together high-throughput TCR immunosequencing, statistical association of individual TCRs with disease status, and machine learning. The aim of the study was to test whether cataloging public T cell receptors could identify signatures of past pathogen exposure. A separate validation cohort of roughly 110 different subjects was used in addition to the approximately 670-subject first cohort. What the work shows at the level of the full study, not this receptor alone: In vitro tests confirmed that a few of the cytomegalovirus-associated TCR beta chains recognize cytomegalovirus antigens. All 120 repertoires were used to score co-occurrence in the validation cohort in a later analysis, because that analysis had no HLA typing for the cohort. Of the cluster scores, 94% were above 0 in a later analysis, which found that TCRs clustered in the first cohort also tended to co-occur in the 120 validation repertoires. The study listed 164 TCR beta chains as associated with cytomegalovirus. Across donors, most TCR sequences were observed very rarely, whereas some public TCRs were present in many individuals. In both the original and validation cohorts, the classifier was reported to diagnose cytomegalovirus status with high specificity and sensitivity. It was suggested by the authors that the approach could potentially be generalized to other disease states and immunological phenotypes.

Separate from the approximately 700-subject first cohort, the validation cohort of more than 90 subjects was the group to which the donors belonged. Spanning cysteine to phenylalanine, the CDR3 consists of 13 amino acids. Only the CDR3 DNA is retained, 39 bases long and in frame from the first base. Sequences SGHTA (CDR1) and FQGTGA (CDR2) are obtained from the germline V gene. Trimming costs V 5 bases and J 8 bases, and their ends lie 10 bases apart. Of note for this clone: Its antigen is unknown. One base away there is no much larger clone; base qualities are not given.

Receptor libraries were prepared by the immunoSEQ multiplex PCR assay. Per the original workflow: A statistical classification framework was built to diagnose cytomegalovirus status from the catalog of TCR beta chain sequences. Sourced from immuneACCESS, this table was stored by TCRdb with only in-frame sequences that have V and J called. A share of the clones is absent; for the studies checked, an unresolved V gene accounts for under half, and the remainder has no known explanation. Clonal size and the V and J genes are those of that table, whereas D and trimming came from the DNA. The sample contains 150,000 to 200,000 clones, more than 70% of them found a single time. The ten most abundant clones make up more than 8.5% of the sample.

The receptor was derived from a man aged 25-45 years in good health and CMV-seropositive. The chain employs TRBV7-3 and TRBJ1-6, with no reliable assignment of the D segment. Sequencing was done on a sample of PBMCs. CDR3 region: CASSRGSHSPLHF. The nucleotides read TGTGCCAGCAGCCGCGGGTCCCATTCACCCCTCCACTTT.